Listed below are T cell receptor beta chains from one sample, sequenced in a study of blood T cell repertoires in COVID-19. Produced via immunoSEQ multiplex PCR; TCRdb's table is partial and in-frame only. This table holds some 48,000 clones, about 84% found once. Sequenced material: peripheral blood. These receptors originate from a human donor in a cohort sampled during active COVID-19. CDR3s include the opening cysteine and the closing phenylalanine or tryptophan. Each record gives: D gene, CDR3 length, clone size, V gene, J gene, CDR3 DNA, CDR3 protein. The D gene is left open where the match is weak. Part of the rows lack a size; the others show once, few, many or a class for expanded clones.

d_call: TRBD1
cdr3_length: 14
clone_size: .
v_call: TRBV6-5
j_call: TRBJ1-4
cdr3_nt: TGTGCCAGCAGCTTACAGGGGTTCGGGGAAAAACTGTTTTTT
cdr3_aa: CASSLQGFGEKLFF

d_call: TRBD1
cdr3_length: 15
clone_size: .
v_call: TRBV5-1
j_call: TRBJ1-2
cdr3_nt: TGCGCCAGCAGCTTTGGCGGGACAGCTAACTATGGCTACACCTTC
cdr3_aa: CASSFGGTANYGYTF

d_call: .
cdr3_length: 14
clone_size: few
v_call: TRBV19
j_call: TRBJ2-7
cdr3_nt: TGTGCCAGTGATCCCGGGACACCAGCACACGAGCAGTACTTC
cdr3_aa: CASDPGTPAHEQYF

d_call: .
cdr3_length: 15
clone_size: few
v_call: TRBV5-5
j_call: TRBJ1-4
cdr3_nt: TGTGCCAGCAGCTTGGGGCAGGGTACGAGTGAAAAACTGTTTTTT
cdr3_aa: CASSLGQGTSEKLFF

d_call: .
cdr3_length: 13
clone_size: .
v_call: TRBV27
j_call: TRBJ2-7
cdr3_nt: TGTGCCAGCAGTTTAAGCGGAAACTACGAGCAGTACTTC
cdr3_aa: CASSLSGNYEQYF

d_call: .
cdr3_length: 16
clone_size: .
v_call: TRBV5-8
j_call: TRBJ2-7
cdr3_nt: TGTGCCAGCAGCTTGAAGGCCCTGGACAGCCCCTACGAGCAGTACTTC
cdr3_aa: CASSLKALDSPYEQYF

d_call: .
cdr3_length: 19
clone_size: .
v_call: TRBV4-1
j_call: TRBJ1-3
cdr3_nt: TGCGCCAGCAGCCACGGAACCAGACCAACGCGGACAGCTGGAAACACCATATATTTT
cdr3_aa: CASSHGTRPTRTAGNTIYF

d_call: .
cdr3_length: 15
clone_size: .
v_call: TRBV19
j_call: TRBJ1-5
cdr3_nt: TGTGCCAGTAGTCCTGGGACGGGGGAAAATCAGCCCCAGCATTTT
cdr3_aa: CASSPGTGENQPQHF

d_call: .
cdr3_length: 15
clone_size: .
v_call: TRBV19
j_call: TRBJ2-2
cdr3_nt: TGTGCCAGTGCCACGATGGGGGCGAAAACCGGGGAGCTGTTTTTT
cdr3_aa: CASATMGAKTGELFF

d_call: .
cdr3_length: 15
clone_size: .
v_call: TRBV18
j_call: TRBJ2-2
cdr3_nt: TGTGCCAGCTCACCGCTAGCGACGAACACCGGGGAGCTGTTTTTT
cdr3_aa: CASSPLATNTGELFF

d_call: TRBD1
cdr3_length: 15
clone_size: .
v_call: TRBV27
j_call: TRBJ2-2
cdr3_nt: TGTGCCAGCAGGGTGAGGACAGGGGACACCGGGGAGCTGTTTTTT
cdr3_aa: CASRVRTGDTGELFF

d_call: TRBD2
cdr3_length: 15
clone_size: once
v_call: TRBV20-1
j_call: TRBJ2-3
cdr3_nt: TGCAGTGCTAGTTCTAGCGGCCATAGCACAGATACGCAGTATTTT
cdr3_aa: CSASSSGHSTDTQYF

d_call: TRBD2
cdr3_length: 17
clone_size: .
v_call: TRBV4-1
j_call: TRBJ2-7
cdr3_nt: TGCGCCAGCAGCCACATCGGTCGGCTAGCGGGGCACTACGAGCAGTACTTC
cdr3_aa: CASSHIGRLAGHYEQYF

d_call: .
cdr3_length: 14
clone_size: .
v_call: TRBV18
j_call: TRBJ2-5
cdr3_nt: TGTGCCAGCTCACCACGGGGGGTCCTGGAGACCCAGTACTTC
cdr3_aa: CASSPRGVLETQYF

d_call: TRBD2
cdr3_length: 13
clone_size: .
v_call: TRBV15
j_call: TRBJ2-7
cdr3_nt: TGTGCCACGGTGGCTAGCGGCTCCTACGAGCAGTACTTC
cdr3_aa: CATVASGSYEQYF

d_call: .
cdr3_length: 17
clone_size: .
v_call: TRBV5-6
j_call: TRBJ1-3
cdr3_nt: TGTGCCAGCAGCTTGGTCGGCAGGGAAAGCTCTGGAAACACCATATATTTT
cdr3_aa: CASSLVGRESSGNTIYF

d_call: TRBD2
cdr3_length: 15
clone_size: .
v_call: TRBV7-8
j_call: TRBJ2-3
cdr3_nt: TGTGCCAGCAGTCCGGGGACTAGAGGCACAGATACGCAGTATTTT
cdr3_aa: CASSPGTRGTDTQYF

d_call: .
cdr3_length: 13
clone_size: .
v_call: TRBV12-3/TRBV12-4
j_call: TRBJ2-1
cdr3_nt: TGTGCCAGCAGTTTTCTTGCGTACAATGAGCAGTTCTTC
cdr3_aa: CASSFLAYNEQFF

d_call: TRBD1
cdr3_length: 14
clone_size: once
v_call: TRBV27
j_call: TRBJ1-2
cdr3_nt: TGTGCCAGCAGTTTATCGGGACAGCGCTATGGCTACACCTTC
cdr3_aa: CASSLSGQRYGYTF

d_call: TRBD1
cdr3_length: 16
clone_size: .
v_call: TRBV23-1
j_call: TRBJ1-3
cdr3_nt: TGCGCCAGCAGTCATGTGGGGGACAGCGATGGAAACACCATATATTTT
cdr3_aa: CASSHVGDSDGNTIYF